This record covers a single T cell receptor (beta chain). Antigen: not known. The data stem from a study of regulatory T cells in long-lasting Graves disease. Overall study findings and caveats: Only peripheral blood was studied, not thyroid tissue. More public clonotypes were shared by persistent patients (around 2,600) than by new patients (approximately 1,000).

Germline V gene sequence: CDR1 MDHEN, CDR2 SYDVKM. Trimming took off 5 bases at V and 9 bases at J, with 14 bases between the two ends. The CDR3 has 14 amino acids. In building TCR beta libraries, iRepertoire HTBI primers were used together with Arm-PCR of CDR3 regions. TCRdb ran MiXCR on the multiplex PCR reads and lists one entry per CDR3 protein. The data hold around 500,000 distinct CDR3 sequences, with approximately 13% observed a single time. Specified time point: newly diagnosed GD, antithyroid drugs for less than 3 months. Generation of the TCR library employed RNA extracted from PBMCs. These records were also assigned to another study, of T cells in Graves' hyperthyroidism and ophthalmopathy. As that study records: Most clonotypes expanded in thyroid above 0.001 were likewise present in blood. Ophthalmopathy, as predicted by the model, came a median around 6 months after the prediction.

This sample comprised peripheral blood mononuclear cells (PBMCs), obtained at new diagnosis, from a patient treated with antithyroid drugs. The gene calls are TRBV28 and TRBJ1-6; D uncertain. The clonotype comes from a young man with Graves disease. The CDR3 protein is CASSPRRAISPLHF. The CDR3 region has the DNA TGTGCCAGCAGTCCCCGACGGGCAATTTCACCCCTCCACTTT.